This TCR beta chain was identified in a study of blood T cell repertoires in COVID-19 (dated by TCRdb to between 2020 and 2021). In the study overall: Collaborator samples came from the United States, Italy and Spain and covered acute and convalescent phases of COVID-19. Where available, HLA class I and class II types were taken from metadata supplied by the sample provider and were not determined by assay-based typing. The material from the prospective study consisted of cDNA or gDNA derived from T cells, B-cell-depleted T cells, or PBMCs. The samples were drawn from two sources: the first 160 participants of the ongoing ImmuneRACE study, and 1,000 to 1,500 subjects contributed by 6 global collaborators. The sample metadata nearly always contained a de-identified subject ID, COVID-19 status, age in years and sex. A freely available public database, intended as a resource for researchers studying the immune response to SARS-CoV-2, is where the repertoires were released. Deeply sampled blood TCRbeta repertoires from subjects exposed to, actively infected with, or recovered from COVID-19 were included in the dataset.

Whole blood was collected in K2EDTA tubes by collaborating institutions according to the institutions' own protocols. For TCRbeta analysis, collaborators shipped samples as frozen whole blood, isolated PBMCs, or DNA extracted from either of those sample types. TCRbeta CDR3 regions were amplified from genomic DNA by means of the immunoSEQ Assay, a bias-controlled multiplex PCR. On the study's bioinformatics: The number of nucleated cells in each sample was estimated from the amplification of reference gene primers within the assay. To quantify the absolute abundance of each unique TCRbeta CDR3 rearrangement, sequence reads were collapsed and filtered. Productive Simpson clonality was computed per sample as the square root of Simpson's diversity index over productive rearrangements. TCRdb stores this immuneACCESS table with in-frame sequences only. Part of the clones is absent; in the studies checked, under half of the shortfall reflects unresolved V genes, and no reason is known for the rest. The V and J calls and the clone size are those of that table, but D and trimming were determined from the DNA. The sample table contains roughly 700,000 clones; only one count was recorded for about 87% of them. Jointly, the top ten make up roughly 0.25% of the sample.

Study-level results and caveats: The amount of clinical and demographic metadata varied by source and participant and was provided uncurated.

V lost 3 bases and J lost 3 bases; the stretch between them is 12 bases long. The CDR3 holds 15 amino acids from the cysteine to the phenylalanine. The retained sequence is limited to the CDR3, 45 bases, with the frame set at the first base. In the germline V gene, CDR1 corresponds to LGHNA and CDR2 to YSLEER. Worth noting for this clone: Its cognate antigen has yet to be identified. Qualities for individual bases were not recorded, and no much larger clone is one base off.

The sequenced sample was peripheral blood. This TCR was sampled from a woman younger than 30 with acute or convalescent COVID-19. Recombination joined TRBV4-3 with TRBJ2-1; TRBD2 could be the D gene, as 6 bases match. CDR3 sequence: CASSQGGAIYNEQFF. Here is the DNA: TGCGCCAGCAGCCAGGGAGGAGCGATCTACAATGAGCAGTTCTTC.